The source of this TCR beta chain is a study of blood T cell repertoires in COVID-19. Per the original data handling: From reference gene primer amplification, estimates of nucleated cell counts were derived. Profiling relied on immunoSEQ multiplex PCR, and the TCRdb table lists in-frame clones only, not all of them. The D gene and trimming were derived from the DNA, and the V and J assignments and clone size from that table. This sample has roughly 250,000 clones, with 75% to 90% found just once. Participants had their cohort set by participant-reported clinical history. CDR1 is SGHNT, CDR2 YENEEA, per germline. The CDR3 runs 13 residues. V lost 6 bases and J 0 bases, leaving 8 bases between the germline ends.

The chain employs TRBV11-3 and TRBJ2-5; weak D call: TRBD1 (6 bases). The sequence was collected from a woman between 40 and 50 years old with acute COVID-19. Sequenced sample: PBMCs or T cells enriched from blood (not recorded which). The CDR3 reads CASSEGDQETQYF. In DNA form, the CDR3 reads TGTGCCAGCAGTGAGGGGGACCAAGAGACCCAGTACTTC.